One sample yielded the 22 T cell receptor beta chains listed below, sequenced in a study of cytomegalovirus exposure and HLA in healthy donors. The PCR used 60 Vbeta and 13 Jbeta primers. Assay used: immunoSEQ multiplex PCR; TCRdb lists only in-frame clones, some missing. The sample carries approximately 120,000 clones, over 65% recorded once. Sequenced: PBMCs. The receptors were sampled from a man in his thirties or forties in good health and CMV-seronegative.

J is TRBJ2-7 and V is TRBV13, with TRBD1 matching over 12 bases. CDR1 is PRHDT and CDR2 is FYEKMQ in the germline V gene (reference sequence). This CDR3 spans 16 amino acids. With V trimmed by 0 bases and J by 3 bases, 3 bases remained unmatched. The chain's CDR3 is CASSLGGTGGDYEQYF. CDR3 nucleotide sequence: TGTGCCAGCAGCTTAGGTGGGACAGGGGGCGACTACGAGCAGTACTTC.

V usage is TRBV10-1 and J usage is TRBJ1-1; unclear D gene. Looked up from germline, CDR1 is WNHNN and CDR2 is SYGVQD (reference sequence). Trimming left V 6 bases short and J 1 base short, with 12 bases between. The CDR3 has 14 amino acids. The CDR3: CASRKPRKNTEAFF. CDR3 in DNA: TGCGCCAGCAGGAAGCCAAGAAAGAACACTGAAGCTTTCTTT.

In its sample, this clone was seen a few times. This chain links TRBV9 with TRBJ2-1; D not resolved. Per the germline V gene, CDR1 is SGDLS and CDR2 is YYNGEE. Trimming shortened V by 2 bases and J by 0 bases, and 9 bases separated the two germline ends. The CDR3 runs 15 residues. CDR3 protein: CASSVPESSYNEQFF. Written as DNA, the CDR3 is TGTGCCAGCAGCGTCCCGGAGAGCTCCTACAATGAGCAGTTCTTC.

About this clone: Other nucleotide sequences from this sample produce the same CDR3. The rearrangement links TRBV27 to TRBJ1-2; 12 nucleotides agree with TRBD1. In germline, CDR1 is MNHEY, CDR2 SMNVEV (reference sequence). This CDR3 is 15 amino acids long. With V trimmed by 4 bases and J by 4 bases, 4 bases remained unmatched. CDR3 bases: TGTGCCAGCAGTTCGCCGGGACAGGGGGCCTATGGCTACACCTTC. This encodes CASSSPGQGAYGYTF.

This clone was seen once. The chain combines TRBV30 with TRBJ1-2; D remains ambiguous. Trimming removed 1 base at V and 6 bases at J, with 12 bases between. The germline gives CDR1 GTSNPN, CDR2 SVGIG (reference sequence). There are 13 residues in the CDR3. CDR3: CAWSGALKNGYTF. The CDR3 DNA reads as TGTGCCTGGAGTGGAGCCCTGAAGAATGGCTACACCTTC.

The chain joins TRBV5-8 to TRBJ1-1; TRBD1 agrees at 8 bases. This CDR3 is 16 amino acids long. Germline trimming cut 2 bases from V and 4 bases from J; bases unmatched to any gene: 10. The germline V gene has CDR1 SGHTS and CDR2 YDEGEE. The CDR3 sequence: CASSLETGVRATEAFF. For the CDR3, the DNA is TGTGCCAGCAGCTTAGAGACAGGGGTGAGGGCCACTGAAGCTTTCTTT.

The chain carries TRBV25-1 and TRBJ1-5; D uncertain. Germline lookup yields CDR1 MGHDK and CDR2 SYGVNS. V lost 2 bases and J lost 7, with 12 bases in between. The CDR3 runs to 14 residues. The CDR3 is CASSEAGKVQPQHF. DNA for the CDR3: TGTGCCAGCAGTGAAGCGGGGAAGGTCCAGCCCCAGCATTTT. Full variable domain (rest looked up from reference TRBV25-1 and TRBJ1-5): EADIYQTPRYLVIGTGKKITLECSQTMGHDKMYWYQQDPGMELHLIHYSYGVNSTEKGDLSSESTVSRIRTEHFPLTLESARPSHTSQYLCASSEAGKVQPQHFGDGTRLSIL.

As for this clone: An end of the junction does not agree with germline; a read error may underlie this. In DNA form, the CDR3 reads TGTGCCACCAGCGGAGATCGAGGGGGCAGACAGCCCCAGCATTTT. This encodes CATSGDRGGRQPQHF. The J gene is TRBJ1-5, the V gene TRBV15; 7 bases are a match to TRBD1. Germline CDR1 is LNHNV and CDR2 is YYDKDF (reference sequence). This CDR3 is 15 amino acids long.

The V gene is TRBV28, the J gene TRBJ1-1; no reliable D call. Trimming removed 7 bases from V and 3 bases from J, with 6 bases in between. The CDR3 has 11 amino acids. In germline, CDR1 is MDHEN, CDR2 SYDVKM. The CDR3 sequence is CASIGHTEAFF. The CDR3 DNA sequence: TGTGCCAGCATTGGCCACACTGAAGCTTTCTTT.

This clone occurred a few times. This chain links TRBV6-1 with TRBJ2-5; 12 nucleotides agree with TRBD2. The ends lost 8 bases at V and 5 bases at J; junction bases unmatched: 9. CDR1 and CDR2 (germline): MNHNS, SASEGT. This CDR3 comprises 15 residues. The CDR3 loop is CASLPGTSGQETQYF. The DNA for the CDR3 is TGTGCCAGCCTGCCCGGGACTAGCGGGCAGGAGACCCAGTACTTC.

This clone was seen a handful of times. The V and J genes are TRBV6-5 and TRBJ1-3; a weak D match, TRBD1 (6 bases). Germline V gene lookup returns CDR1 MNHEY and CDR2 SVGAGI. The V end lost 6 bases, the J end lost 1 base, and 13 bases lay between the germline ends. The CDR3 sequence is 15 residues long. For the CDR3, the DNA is TGTGCCAGCAGGTCCGTCAGGGGTTCTGGAAACACCATATATTTT. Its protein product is CASRSVRGSGNTIYF.

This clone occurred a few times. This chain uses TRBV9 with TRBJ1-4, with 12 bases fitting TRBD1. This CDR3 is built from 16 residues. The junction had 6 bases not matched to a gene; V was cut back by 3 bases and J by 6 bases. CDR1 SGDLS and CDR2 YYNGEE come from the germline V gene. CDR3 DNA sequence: TGTGCCAGCAGCGCCCGGGGACAGGGGGCTGATGAAAAACTGTTTTTT. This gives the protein CASSARGQGADEKLFF.

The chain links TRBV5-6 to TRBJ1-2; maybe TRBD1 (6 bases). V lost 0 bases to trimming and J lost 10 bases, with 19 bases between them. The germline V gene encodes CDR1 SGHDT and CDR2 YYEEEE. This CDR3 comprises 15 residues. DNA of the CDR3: TGTGCCAGCAGCTTGGGGGGTGACAGGCCCAGAGACTACACCTTC. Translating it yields CASSLGGDRPRDYTF.

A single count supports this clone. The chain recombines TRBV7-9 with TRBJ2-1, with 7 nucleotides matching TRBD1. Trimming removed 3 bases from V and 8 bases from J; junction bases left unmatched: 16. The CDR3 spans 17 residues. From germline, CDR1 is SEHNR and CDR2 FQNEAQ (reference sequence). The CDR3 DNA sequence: TGTGCCAGCAGCTTTACAGGGGATTTCAACGTTCGCTATGAGCAGTTCTTC. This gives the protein CASSFTGDFNVRYEQFF.

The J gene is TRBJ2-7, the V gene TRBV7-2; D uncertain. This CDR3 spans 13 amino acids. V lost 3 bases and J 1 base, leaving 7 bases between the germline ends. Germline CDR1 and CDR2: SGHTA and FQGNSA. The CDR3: CASSFELSYEQYF. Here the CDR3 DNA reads TGTGCCAGCAGCTTCGAACTTTCCTACGAGCAGTACTTC.

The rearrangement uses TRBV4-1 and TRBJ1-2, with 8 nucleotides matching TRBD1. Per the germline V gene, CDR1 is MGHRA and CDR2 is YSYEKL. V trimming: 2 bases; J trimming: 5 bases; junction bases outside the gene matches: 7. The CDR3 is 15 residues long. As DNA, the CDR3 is TGCGCCAGCAGCCAACTAGACAGGGGATTGTATGGCTACACCTTC. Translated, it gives CASSQLDRGLYGYTF.

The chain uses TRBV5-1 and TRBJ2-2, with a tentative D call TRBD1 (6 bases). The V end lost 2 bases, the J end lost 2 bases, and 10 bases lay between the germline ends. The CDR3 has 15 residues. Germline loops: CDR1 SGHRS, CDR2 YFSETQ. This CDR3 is CASSLRTDNTGELFF. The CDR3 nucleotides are TGCGCCAGCAGCTTACGGACAGATAACACCGGGGAGCTGTTTTTT.

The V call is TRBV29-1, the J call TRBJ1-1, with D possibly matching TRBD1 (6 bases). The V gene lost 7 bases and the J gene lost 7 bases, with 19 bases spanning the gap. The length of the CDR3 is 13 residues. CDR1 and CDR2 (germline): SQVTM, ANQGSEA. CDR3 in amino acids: CSGNRVWAGEAFF. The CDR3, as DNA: TGCAGCGGTAACAGGGTCTGGGCTGGTGAAGCTTTCTTT.

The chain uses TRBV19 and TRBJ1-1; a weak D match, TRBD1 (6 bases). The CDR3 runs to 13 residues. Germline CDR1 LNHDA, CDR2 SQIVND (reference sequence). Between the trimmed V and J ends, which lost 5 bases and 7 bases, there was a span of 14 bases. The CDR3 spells CASSFRGPGEAFF. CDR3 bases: TGTGCCAGTAGTTTCAGGGGTCCGGGTGAAGCTTTCTTT.

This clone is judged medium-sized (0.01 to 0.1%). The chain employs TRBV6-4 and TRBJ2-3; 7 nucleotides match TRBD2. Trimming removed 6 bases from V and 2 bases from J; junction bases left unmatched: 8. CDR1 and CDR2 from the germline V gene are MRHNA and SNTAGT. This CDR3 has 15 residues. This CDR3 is CASSPSGGTTDTQYF. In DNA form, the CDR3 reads TGTGCCAGCAGCCCTTCGGGGGGTACCACAGATACGCAGTATTTT.

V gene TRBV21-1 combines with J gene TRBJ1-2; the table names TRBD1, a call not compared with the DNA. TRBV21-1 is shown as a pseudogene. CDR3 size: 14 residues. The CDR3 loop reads CASSKATVRDGYTF. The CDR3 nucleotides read TGTGCCAGCAGCAAAGCAACAGTCAGGGATGGCTACACCTTC.

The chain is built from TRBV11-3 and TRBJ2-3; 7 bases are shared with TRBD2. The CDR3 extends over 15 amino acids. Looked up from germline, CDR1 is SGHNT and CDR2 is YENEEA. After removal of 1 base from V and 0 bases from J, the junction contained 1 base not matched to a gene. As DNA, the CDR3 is TGTGCCAGCAGCTTAGGGGGGGGGAGCACAGATACGCAGTATTTT. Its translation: CASSLGGGSTDTQYF.